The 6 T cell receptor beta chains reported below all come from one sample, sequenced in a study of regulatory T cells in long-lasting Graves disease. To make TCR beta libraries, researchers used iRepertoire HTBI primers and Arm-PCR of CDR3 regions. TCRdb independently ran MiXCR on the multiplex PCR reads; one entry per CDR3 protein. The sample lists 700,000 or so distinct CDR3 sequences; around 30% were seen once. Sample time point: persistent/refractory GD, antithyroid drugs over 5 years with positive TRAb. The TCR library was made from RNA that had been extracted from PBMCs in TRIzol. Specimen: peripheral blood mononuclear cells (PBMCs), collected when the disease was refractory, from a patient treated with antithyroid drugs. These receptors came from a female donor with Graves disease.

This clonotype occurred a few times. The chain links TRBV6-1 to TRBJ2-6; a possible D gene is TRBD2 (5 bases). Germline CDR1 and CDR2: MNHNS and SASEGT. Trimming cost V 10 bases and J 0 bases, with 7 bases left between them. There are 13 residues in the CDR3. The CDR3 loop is CATGGSGANVLTF. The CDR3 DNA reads TGTGCCACCGGAGGCTCTGGGGCCAACGTCCTGACTTTC.

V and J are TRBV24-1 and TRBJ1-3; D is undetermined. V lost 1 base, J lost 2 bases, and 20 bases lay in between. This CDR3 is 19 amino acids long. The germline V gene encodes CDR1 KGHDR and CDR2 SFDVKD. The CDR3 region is CATSDLSQVSTSAGNTIYF. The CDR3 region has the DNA TGTGCCACCAGTGATTTAAGTCAGGTGTCAACCTCTGCTGGAAACACCATATATTTT.

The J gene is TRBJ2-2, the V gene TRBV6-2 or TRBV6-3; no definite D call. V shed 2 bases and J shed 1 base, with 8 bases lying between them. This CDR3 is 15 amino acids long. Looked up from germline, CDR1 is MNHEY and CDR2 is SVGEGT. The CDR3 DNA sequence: TGTGCCAGCAGTTACGAGCCGGGGAACACCGGGGAGCTGTTTTTT. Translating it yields CASSYEPGNTGELFF.

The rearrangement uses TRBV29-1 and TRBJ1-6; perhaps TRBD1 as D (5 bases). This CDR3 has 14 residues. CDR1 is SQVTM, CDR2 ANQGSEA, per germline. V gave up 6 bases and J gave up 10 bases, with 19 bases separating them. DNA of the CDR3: TGCAGCGTCAGGAACGGGACTCAAGGGTCACCCCTCCACTTT. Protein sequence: CSVRNGTQGSPLHF.

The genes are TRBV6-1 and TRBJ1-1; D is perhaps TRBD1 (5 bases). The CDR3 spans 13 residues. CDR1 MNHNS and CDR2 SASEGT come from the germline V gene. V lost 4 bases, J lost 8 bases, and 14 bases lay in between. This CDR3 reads CASSVLGTREAFF. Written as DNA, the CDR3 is TGTGCCAGCAGTGTACTAGGGACGCGCGAAGCTTTCTTT.

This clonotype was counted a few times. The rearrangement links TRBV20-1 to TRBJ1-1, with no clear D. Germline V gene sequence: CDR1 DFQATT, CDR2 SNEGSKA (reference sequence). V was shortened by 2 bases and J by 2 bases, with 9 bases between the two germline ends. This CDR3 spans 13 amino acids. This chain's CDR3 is CSARKLGNTEAFF. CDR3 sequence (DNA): TGCAGTGCTAGAAAACTGGGAAACACTGAAGCTTTCTTT.